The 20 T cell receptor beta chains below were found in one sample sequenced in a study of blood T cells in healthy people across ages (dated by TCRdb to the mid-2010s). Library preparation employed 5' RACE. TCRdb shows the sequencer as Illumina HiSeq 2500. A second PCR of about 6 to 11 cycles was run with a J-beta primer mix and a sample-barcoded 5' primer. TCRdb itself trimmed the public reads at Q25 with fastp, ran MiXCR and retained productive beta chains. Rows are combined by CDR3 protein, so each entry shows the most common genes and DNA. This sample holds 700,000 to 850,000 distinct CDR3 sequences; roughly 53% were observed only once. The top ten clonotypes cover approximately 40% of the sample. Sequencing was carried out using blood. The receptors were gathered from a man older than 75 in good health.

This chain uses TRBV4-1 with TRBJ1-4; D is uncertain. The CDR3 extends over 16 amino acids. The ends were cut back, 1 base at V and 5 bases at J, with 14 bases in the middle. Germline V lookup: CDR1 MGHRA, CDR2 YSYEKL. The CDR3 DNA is TGCGCCAGCAGCCAAGTTGGTACGGACGCGAATGAAAAACTGTTTTTT. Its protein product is CASSQVGTDANEKLFF.

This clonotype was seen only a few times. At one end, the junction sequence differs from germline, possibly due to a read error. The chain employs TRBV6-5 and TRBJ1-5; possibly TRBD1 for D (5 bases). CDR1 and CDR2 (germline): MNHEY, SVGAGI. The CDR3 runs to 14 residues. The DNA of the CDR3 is TGTGCCAGCAGTGACTCGGACATCAATCAGCCCCAGCATTTT. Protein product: CASSDSDINQPQHF.

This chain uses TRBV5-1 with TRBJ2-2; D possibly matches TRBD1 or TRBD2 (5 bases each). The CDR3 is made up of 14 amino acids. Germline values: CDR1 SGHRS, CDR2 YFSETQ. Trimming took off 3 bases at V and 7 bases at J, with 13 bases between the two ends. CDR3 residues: CASSSDGTVGELFF. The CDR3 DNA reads TGCGCCAGCAGCTCCGACGGGACGGTCGGGGAGCTGTTTTTT.

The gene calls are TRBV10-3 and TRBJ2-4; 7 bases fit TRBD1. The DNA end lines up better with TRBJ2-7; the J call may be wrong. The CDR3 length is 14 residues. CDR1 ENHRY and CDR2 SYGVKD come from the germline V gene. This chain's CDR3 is CAISETGQAYEQYF. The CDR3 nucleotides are TGTGCCATCAGTGAGACTGGACAGGCCTACGAGCAGTACTTC.

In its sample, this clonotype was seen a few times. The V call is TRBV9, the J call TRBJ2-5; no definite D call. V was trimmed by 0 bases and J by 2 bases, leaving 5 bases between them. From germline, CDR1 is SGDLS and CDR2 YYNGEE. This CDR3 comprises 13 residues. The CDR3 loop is CASSVGLQETQYF. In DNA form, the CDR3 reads TGTGCCAGCAGCGTAGGCCTACAAGAGACCCAGTACTTC.

In DNA form, the CDR3 reads TGCAGTGCTAGTGAGGGTTCTACCAACTATGGCTACACCTTC. This gives the protein CSASEGSTNYGYTF. The J gene is TRBJ1-2, the V gene TRBV20-1; D is unresolved. V was trimmed by 3 bases and J by 2 bases, leaving 13 bases between them. The CDR3 runs to 14 residues. Germline CDR1 DFQATT, CDR2 SNEGSKA (reference sequence).

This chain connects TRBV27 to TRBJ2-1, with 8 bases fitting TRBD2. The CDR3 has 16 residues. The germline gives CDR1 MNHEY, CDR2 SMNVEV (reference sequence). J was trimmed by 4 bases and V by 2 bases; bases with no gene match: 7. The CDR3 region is CASSLPPGTRYNEQFF. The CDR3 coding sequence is TGTGCCAGCAGTTTACCCCCCGGGACTAGATACAATGAGCAGTTCTTC.

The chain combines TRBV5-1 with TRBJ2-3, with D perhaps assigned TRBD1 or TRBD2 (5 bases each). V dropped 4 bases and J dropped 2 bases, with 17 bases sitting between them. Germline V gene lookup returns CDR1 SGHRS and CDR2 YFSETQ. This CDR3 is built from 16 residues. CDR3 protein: CASSPEGRAHTDTQYF. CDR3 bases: TGCGCCAGCAGCCCCGAGGGCAGGGCCCACACAGATACGCAGTATTTT.

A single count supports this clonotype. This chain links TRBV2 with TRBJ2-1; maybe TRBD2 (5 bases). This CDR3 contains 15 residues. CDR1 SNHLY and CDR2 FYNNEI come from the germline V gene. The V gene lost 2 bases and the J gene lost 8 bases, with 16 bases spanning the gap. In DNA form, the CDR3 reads TGTGCCAGCAGTGAAAATGGGGAACTAGTCGATGAGCAGTTCTTC. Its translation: CASSENGELVDEQFF.

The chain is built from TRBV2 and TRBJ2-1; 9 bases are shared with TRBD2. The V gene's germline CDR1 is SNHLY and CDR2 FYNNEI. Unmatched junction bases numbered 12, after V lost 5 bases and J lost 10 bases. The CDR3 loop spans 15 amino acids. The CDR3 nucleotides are TGTGCCAGCAGTTCTACTAGCGGGTCGTTAGAGGAGCAGTTCTTC. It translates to CASSSTSGSLEEQFF. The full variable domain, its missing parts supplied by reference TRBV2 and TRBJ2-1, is EPEVTQTPSHQVTQMGQEVILRCVPISNHLYFYWYRQILGQKVEFLVSFYNNEISEKSEIFDDQFSVERPDGSNFTLKIRSTKLEDSAMYFCASSSTSGSLEEQFFGPGTRLTVL.

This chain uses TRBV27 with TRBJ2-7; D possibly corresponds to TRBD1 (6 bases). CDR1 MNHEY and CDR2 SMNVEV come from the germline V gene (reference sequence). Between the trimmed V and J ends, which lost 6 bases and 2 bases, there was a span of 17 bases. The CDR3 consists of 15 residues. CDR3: CASSPRSRGTYEQYF. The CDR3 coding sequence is TGTGCCAGCAGCCCACGGAGCAGGGGAACCTACGAGCAGTACTTC.

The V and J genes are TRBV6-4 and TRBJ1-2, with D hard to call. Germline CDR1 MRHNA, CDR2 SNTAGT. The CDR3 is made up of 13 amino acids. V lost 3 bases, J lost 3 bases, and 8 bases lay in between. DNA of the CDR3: TGTGCCAGCAGTGAAAACGGGGACTATGGCTACACCTTC. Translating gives CASSENGDYGYTF.

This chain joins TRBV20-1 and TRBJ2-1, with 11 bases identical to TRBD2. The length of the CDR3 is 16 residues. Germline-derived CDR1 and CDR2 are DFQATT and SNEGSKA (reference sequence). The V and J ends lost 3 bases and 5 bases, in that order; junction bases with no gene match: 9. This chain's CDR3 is CSASRASGRSNNEQFF. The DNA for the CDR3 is TGCAGTGCTAGTAGGGCTAGCGGGAGGAGCAACAATGAGCAGTTCTTC.

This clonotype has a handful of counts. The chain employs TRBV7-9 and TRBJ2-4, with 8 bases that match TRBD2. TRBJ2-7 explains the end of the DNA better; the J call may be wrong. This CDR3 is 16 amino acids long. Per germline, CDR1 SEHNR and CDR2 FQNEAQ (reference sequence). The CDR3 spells CASSSHLVAGQYEQYF. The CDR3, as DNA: TGTGCCAGCAGCTCCCATCTAGTAGCGGGGCAGTACGAGCAGTACTTC.

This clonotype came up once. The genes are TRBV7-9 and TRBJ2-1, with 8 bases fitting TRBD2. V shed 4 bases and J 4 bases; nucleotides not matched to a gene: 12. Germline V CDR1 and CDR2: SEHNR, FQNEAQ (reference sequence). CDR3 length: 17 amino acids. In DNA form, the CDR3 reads TGTGCCAGCAGCTCCCACGTAAGGGCGGGAGGATACAATGAGCAGTTCTTC. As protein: CASSSHVRAGGYNEQFF.

As DNA, the CDR3 is TGTGCCAGCAGCTCGTGGGGCCGGGAGCAGTTCTTC. Its protein product is CASSSWGREQFF. The J gene is TRBJ2-1, the V gene TRBV7-2; D might be TRBD1 (5 bases). CDR3 length: 12 amino acids. The V end was cut by 4 bases, the J end by 10 bases, with 11 bases between. Germline CDR1 and CDR2: SGHTA and FQGNSA.

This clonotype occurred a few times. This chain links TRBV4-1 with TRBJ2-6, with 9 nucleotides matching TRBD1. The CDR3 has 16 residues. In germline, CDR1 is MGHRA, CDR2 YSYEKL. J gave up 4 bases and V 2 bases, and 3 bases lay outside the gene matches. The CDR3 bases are TGCGCCAGCAGCCAAACACAGGGGGCCGGGGCCAACGTCCTGACTTTC. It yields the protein CASSQTQGAGANVLTF.

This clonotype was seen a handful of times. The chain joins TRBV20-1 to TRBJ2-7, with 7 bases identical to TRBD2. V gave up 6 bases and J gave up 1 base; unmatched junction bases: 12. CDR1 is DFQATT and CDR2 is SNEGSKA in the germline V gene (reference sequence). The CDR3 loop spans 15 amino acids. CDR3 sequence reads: CSAQVGGGTSYEQYF. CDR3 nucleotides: TGCAGTGCCCAGGTTGGCGGGGGTACATCCTACGAGCAGTACTTC.

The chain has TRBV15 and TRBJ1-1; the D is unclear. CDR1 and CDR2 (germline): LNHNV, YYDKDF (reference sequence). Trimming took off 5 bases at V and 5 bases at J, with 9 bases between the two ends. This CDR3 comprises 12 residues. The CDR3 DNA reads TGTGCCACCAGCCAAGGTGGAACTGAAGCTTTCTTT. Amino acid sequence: CATSQGGTEAFF. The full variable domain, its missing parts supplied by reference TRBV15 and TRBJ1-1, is DAMVIQNPRYQVTQFGKPVTLSCSQTLNHNVMYWYQQKSSQAPKLLFHYYDKDFNNEADTPDNFQSRRPNTSFCFLDIRSPGLGDTAMYLCATSQGGTEAFFGQGTRLTVV.

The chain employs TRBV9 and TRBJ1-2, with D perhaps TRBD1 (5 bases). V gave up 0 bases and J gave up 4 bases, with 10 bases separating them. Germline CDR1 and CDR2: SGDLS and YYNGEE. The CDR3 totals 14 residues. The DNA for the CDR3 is TGTGCCAGCAGCGTAGAGCAGGGCCTCTATGGCTACACCTTC. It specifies CASSVEQGLYGYTF.